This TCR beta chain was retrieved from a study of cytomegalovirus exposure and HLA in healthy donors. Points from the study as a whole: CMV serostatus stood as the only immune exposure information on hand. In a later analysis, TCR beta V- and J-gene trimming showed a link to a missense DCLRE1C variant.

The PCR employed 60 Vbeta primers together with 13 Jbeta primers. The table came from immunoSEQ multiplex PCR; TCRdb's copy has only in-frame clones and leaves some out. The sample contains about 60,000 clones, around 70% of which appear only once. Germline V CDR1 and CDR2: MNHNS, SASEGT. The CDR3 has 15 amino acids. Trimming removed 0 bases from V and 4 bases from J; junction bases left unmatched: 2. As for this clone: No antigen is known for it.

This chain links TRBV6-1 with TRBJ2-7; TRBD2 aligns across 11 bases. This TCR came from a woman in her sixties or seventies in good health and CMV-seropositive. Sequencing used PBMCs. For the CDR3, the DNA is TGTGCCAGCAGTGAAGCGGGACTAGCGGTGTACGAGCAGTACTTC. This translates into CASSEAGLAVYEQYF.